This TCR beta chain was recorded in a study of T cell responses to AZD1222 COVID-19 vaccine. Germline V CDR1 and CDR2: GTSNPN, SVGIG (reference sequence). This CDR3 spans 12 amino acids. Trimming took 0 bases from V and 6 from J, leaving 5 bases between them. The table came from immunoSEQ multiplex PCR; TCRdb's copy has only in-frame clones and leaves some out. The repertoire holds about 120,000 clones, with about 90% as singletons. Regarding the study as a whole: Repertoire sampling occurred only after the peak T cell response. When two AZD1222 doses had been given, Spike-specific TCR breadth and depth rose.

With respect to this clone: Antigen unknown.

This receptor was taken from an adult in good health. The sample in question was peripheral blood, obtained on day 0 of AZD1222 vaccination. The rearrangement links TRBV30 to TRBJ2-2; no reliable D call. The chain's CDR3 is CAWSVWAGELFF. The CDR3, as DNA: TGTGCCTGGAGTGTATGGGCCGGGGAGCTGTTTTTT.